This entry describes one T cell receptor beta chain. Its specificity is not known. The data derive from a study of T cells in localized non-small cell lung cancer. Findings and caveats of the study: Only one tumor region went through sequencing, so heterogeneity may still be there. Appearing in adjacent lung were a median roughly 60 of the top 100 tumor clones. In uninvolved adjacent lung, T cell clonality reached its highest value, exceeding tumor. With higher T cell density in blood came longer overall survival.

The V gene lost 3 bases and the J gene lost 4 bases, with 9 bases spanning the gap. The CDR3 loop spans 13 amino acids. The V gene's germline CDR1 is WNHNN and CDR2 SYGVQD (reference sequence). The method was immunoSEQ multiplex PCR; TCRdb's version includes in-frame clones alone and lacks a portion of them. The data contain 25,000 to 30,000 clones, around 90% of them singletons. This chain uses TRBV10-1 with TRBJ1-2; D ambiguous. The clonotype was recovered from a woman aged 18 to 55 with stage I lung adenocarcinoma. Sequenced here: peripheral blood, sampled before any cancer treatment. The chain's CDR3 is CASSESGSYGYTF. The CDR3, as DNA: TGCGCCAGCAGTGAATCCGGGAGCTATGGCTACACCTTC.